Listed here is a single T cell receptor beta chain. This sample is drawn from a study of blood T cell repertoires in COVID-19. Study at large: Both acute and convalescent COVID-19 samples were obtained from the United States, Italy and Spain.

Authors' analysis steps: Amplified reference gene primers provided the basis for estimating nucleated cell counts. Sequencing used immunoSEQ multiplex PCR; TCRdb keeps in-frame clones, though not all of them. V, J and clone size are those of that table, while D and trimming were read from the DNA. The sample lists a few hundred thousand clones; roughly 89% were seen once. The specimen was peripheral blood. This clonotype was obtained from a woman aged 40-49 years with COVID-19, enrolled during active disease.

The CDR3 protein is CASQAGHTDTQYF. CDR3 DNA: TGTGCCAGCCAGGCAGGGCACACAGATACGCAGTATTTT. The rearrangement uses TRBV7-9 and TRBJ2-3; D possibly corresponds to TRBD1 (5 bases). V was clipped by 8 bases and J by 2 bases, with 11 bases between them. The CDR3 runs 13 residues. The germline CDR1 and CDR2 sequences are SEHNR and FQNEAQ (reference sequence).